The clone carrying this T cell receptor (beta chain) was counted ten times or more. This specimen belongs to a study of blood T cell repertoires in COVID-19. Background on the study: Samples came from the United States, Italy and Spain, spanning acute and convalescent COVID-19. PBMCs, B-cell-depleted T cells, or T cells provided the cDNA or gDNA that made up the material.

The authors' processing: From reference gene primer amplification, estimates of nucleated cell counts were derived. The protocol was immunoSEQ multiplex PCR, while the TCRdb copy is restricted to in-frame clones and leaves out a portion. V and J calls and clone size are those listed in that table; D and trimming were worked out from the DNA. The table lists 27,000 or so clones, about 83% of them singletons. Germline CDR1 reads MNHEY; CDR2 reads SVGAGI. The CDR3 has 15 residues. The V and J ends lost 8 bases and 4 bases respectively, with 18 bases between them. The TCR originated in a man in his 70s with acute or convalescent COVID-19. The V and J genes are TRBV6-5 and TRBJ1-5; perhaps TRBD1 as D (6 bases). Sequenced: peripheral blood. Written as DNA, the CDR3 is TGTGCCAGCGCTTGGGGAAAAGGGGGTAATCAGCCCCAGCATTTT. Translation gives CASAWGKGGNQPQHF.